Listed below are T cell receptor beta chains from one sample, sequenced in a study of shared clonotypes between healthy human individuals. Sequenced by immunoSEQ multiplex PCR; TCRdb stores in-frame clones only, minus some. The sample consists of over a million clones, approximately 70% of them appearing once. Sequencing input: memory CD4+ T cells sorted from blood. These receptors were collected from a young man in good health. The CDR3 runs from the conserved cysteine through the conserved F or W. The D gene is left open where the match is weak. The size entry is marked missing in some rows and otherwise reads once, few, many or a size class.

clone_size | j_call | v_call | d_call | cdr3_nt | cdr3_aa
NA | TRBJ1-2 | TRBV29-1 | NA | TGCAGTACCCTTGACAGCACACTCTATGGCTACACCTTC | CSTLDSTLYGYTF
NA | TRBJ2-6 | TRBV30 | NA | TGTGCCTGGATCAGAGGTATGGCTGGGGCCAACGTCCTGACTTTC | CAWIRGMAGANVLTF
few | TRBJ1-1 | TRBV19 | NA | TGTGCCAGTAGTATACAAGGGAGGCGACCCACTGAAGCTTTCTTT | CASSIQGRRPTEAFF
NA | TRBJ2-3 | TRBV6-5 | NA | TGTGCCAGCAGTTACTCTGGGCCTTCTAGCACAGATACGCAGTATTTT | CASSYSGPSSTDTQYF
once | TRBJ1-5 | TRBV5-8 | NA | TGTGCCAGCAGCCAATCTAAGATCAGGGGAGGCAATCAGCCCCAGCATTTT | CASSQSKIRGGNQPQHF
NA | TRBJ2-7 | TRBV5-4 | NA | TGTGCCAGCAGCATCGACAGGAACGAGCAGTACTTC | CASSIDRNEQYF
few | TRBJ1-4 | TRBV19 | NA | TGTGCCAGTAGTACCAAAGGGGCCCAACTGTTTTTT | CASSTKGAQLFF
NA | TRBJ2-1 | TRBV6-6 | NA | TGTGCCAGCACCCCGACGGGTGAGCAGTTCTTC | CASTPTGEQFF
NA | TRBJ2-1 | TRBV19 | TRBD1 | TGTGCCAGTAGTAAGACAGGGGAATCCCGAAGCTCCTACAATGAGCAGTTCTTC | CASSKTGESRSSYNEQFF
NA | TRBJ2-1 | TRBV28 | TRBD2 | TGTGCCAGCAGTTTTCGGGGGGTCGCCTCGAAGGCCAACAATGAGCAGTTCTTC | CASSFRGVASKANNEQFF
NA | TRBJ2-3 | TRBV10-3 | NA | TGTGCCATCAGTGGGGGACGTGAGGATACGCAGTATTTT | CAISGGREDTQYF
NA | TRBJ1-2 | TRBV5-1 | NA | TGCGCCAGCAGCTTGGGGGTCATACAGGACAGCTATGGCTACACCTTC | CASSLGVIQDSYGYTF
NA | TRBJ2-7 | TRBV4-3 | TRBD2 | TGCGCCAGCAGCCAAGTGGACGGGACTAAGGGAGCCCACGAGCAGTACTTC | CASSQVDGTKGAHEQYF
few | TRBJ1-6 | TRBV2 | TRBD1 | TGTGCCAGCAGTGGAGCAGGGGGCGCTTCACCCCTCCACTTT | CASSGAGGASPLHF
NA | TRBJ1-2 | TRBV19 | NA | TGTGCCAGTAGCATGGACACGTCTATAGGCTACACCTTC | CASSMDTSIGYTF
NA | TRBJ2-1 | TRBV5-8 | NA | TGTGCCAGCAGCTTAGGTCTGGGGGCAGGGTTAGGGAATGAGCAGTTCTTC | CASSLGLGAGLGNEQFF